This TCR beta chain emerged from a study of T cells in Graves' hyperthyroidism and ophthalmopathy. Overall study: The initial diagnosis was the point when peripheral blood was collected, ahead of any treatment.

TCR beta CDR3 sequences were amplified from RNA transcripts. First-round RT-PCR targeting the TCR CDR3 was performed with the HTBI primer set. TCRdb recomputed calls from the multiplex PCR reads with MiXCR, one row per CDR3 protein. In the table there are hundreds of thousands of distinct CDR3 sequences, about 17% of which are singletons. Study-level results: Separation of ophthalmopathy from stable hyperthyroidism was achieved by a 13 V-J model.

This clonotype was seen only a few times. The antigen is not known. CDR3 length equals 13 residues. CDR1 is LNHDA and CDR2 is SQIVND in the germline V gene (reference sequence). Trimming took 3 bases from V and 6 from J, leaving 9 bases between them. Uncontrolled infection, other autoimmune disease, pregnancy or lactation led to exclusion. Blood was drawn at first hyperthyroidism diagnosis, before any ophthalmopathy symptoms. V is TRBV19 and J is TRBJ1-5; D perhaps matches TRBD1 (5 bases). The sample taken for sequencing was blood. The TCR sequence derives from a woman between 45 and 60 years old with Graves' hyperthyroidism that later progressed to Graves' ophthalmopathy. The CDR3: CASSMAGTQPQHF. Here the CDR3 DNA reads TGTGCCAGTAGTATGGCAGGGACTCAGCCCCAGCATTTT.